This T cell receptor beta chain was recovered during a study of T cells in Graves' hyperthyroidism and ophthalmopathy. RNA transcripts yielded amplified TCR beta CDR3 regions. In the first-round RT-PCR of the TCR CDR3, the HTBI primer set was used. TCRdb independently ran MiXCR on the multiplex PCR reads; one entry per CDR3 protein. The sample yields about 400,000 distinct CDR3 sequences, 20% to 25% seen once. General study points: Onset of ophthalmopathy came a median approximately 6 months after the model predicted it.

Turning to this clonotype: Its target is unknown.

The CDR3 spans 15 residues. Per germline, CDR1 SEHNR and CDR2 FQNEAQ (reference sequence). V was shortened by 5 bases and J by 1 base, with 13 bases between the two germline ends. Sample: blood. The TCR was taken from a man aged 45-60 years with Graves' hyperthyroidism. V usage is TRBV7-9 and J usage is TRBJ2-3, with a tentative D call TRBD1 (6 bases). The CDR3 spells CASSPQGTRTDTQYF. The CDR3 DNA sequence: TGTGCCAGCAGCCCCCAAGGGACACGCACAGATACGCAGTATTTT.